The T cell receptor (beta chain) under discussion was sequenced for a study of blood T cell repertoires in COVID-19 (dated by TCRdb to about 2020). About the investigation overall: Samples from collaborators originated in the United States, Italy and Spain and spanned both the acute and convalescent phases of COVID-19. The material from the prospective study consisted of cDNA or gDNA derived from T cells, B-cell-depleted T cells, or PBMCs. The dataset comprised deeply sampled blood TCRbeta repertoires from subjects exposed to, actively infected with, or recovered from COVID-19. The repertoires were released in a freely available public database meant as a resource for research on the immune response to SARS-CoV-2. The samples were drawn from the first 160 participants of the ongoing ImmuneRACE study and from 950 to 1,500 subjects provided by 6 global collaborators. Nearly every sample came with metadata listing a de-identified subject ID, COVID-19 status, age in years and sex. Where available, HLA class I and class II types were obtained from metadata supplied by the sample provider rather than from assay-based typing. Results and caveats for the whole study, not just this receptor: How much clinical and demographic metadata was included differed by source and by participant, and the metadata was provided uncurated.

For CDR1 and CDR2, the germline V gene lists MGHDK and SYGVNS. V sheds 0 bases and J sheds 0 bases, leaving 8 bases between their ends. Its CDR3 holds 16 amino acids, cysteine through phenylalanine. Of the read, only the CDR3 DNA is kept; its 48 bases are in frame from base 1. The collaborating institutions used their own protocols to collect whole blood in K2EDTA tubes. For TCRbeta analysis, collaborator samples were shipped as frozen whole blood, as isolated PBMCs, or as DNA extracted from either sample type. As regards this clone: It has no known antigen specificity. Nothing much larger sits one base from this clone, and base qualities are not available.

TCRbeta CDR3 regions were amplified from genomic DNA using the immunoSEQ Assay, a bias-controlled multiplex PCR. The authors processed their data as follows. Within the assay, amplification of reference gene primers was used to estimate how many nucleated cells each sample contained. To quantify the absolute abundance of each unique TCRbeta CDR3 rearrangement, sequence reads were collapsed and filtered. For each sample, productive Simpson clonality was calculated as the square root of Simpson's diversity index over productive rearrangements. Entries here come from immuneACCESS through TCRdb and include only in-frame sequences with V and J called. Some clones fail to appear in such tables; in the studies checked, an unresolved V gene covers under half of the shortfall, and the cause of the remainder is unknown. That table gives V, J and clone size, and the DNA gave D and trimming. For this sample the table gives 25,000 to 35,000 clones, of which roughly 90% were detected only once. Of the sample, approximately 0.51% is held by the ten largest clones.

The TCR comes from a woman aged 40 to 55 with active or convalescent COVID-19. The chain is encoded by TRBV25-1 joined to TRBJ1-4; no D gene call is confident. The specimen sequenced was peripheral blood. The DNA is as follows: TGTGCCAGCAGTGAATATAAACAGACAACTAATGAAAAACTGTTTTTT. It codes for CASSEYKQTTNEKLFF.